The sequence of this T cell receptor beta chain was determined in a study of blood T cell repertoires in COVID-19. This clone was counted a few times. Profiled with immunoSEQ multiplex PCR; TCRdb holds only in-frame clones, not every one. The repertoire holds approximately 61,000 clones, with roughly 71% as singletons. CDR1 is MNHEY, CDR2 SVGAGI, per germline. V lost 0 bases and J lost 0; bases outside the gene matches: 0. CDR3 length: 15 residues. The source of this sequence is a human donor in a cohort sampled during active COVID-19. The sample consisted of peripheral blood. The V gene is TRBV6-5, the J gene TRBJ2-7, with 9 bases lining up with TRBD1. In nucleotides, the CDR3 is TGTGCCAGCAGTTACTCGGGACAGGGCTCCTACGAGCAGTACTTC. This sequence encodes CASSYSGQGSYEQYF.